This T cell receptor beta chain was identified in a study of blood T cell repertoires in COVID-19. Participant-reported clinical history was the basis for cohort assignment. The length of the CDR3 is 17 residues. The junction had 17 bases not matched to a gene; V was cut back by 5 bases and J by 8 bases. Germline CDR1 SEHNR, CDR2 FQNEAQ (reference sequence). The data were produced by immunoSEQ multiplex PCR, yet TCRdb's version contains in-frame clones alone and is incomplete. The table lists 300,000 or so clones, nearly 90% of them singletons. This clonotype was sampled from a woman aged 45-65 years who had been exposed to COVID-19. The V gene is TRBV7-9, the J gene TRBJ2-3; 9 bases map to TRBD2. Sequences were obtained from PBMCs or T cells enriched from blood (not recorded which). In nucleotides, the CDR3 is TGTGCCAGCAGCCCTCGAGGGGCGCGGGGGGGGCCGATTACGCAGTATTTT. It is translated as CASSPRGARGGPITQYF.